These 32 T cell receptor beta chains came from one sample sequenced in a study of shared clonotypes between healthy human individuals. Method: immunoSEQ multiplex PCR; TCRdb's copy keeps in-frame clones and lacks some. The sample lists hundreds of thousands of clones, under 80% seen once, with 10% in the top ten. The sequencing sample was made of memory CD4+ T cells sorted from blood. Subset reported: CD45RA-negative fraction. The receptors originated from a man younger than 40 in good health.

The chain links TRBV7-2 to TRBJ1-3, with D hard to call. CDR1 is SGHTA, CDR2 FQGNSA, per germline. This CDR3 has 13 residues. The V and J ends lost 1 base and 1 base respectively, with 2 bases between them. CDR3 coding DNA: TGTGCCAGCAGCTTAGTATCTGGAAACACCATATATTTT. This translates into CASSLVSGNTIYF. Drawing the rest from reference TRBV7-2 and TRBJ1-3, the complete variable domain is GAGVSQSPSNKVTEKGKDVELRCDPISGHTALYWYRQSLGQGLEFLIYFQGNSAPDKSGLPSDRFSAERTGGSVSTLTIQRTQQEDSAVYLCASSLVSGNTIYFGEGSWLTVV.

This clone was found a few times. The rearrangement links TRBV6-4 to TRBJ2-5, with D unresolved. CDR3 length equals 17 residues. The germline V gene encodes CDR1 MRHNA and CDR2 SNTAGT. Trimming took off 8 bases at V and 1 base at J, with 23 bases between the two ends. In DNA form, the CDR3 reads TGTGCCAGCTTTTTGCTAGTTTGTGAAGTTTCCCAAGAGACCCAGTACTTC. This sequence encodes CASFLLVCEVSQETQYF.

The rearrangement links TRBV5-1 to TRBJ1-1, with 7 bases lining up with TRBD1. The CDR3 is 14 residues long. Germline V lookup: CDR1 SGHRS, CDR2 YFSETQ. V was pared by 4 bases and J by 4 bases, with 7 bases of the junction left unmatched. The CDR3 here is CASSVDRATTEAFF. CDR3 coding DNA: TGCGCCAGCAGCGTAGACAGGGCCACCACTGAAGCTTTCTTT.

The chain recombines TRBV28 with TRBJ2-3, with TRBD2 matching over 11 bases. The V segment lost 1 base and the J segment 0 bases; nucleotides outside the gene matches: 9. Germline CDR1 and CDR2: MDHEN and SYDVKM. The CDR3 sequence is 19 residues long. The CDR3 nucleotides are TGTGCCAGCAGTTTATTTCTAGCGGGAGGCCATCTTAGCACAGATACGCAGTATTTT. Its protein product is CASSLFLAGGHLSTDTQYF.

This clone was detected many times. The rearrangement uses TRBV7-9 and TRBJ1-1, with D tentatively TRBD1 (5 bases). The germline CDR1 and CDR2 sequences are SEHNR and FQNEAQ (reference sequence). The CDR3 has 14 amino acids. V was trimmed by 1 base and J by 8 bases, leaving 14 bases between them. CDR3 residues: CASSLVGPTKEAFF. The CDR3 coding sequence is TGTGCCAGCAGCTTAGTGGGGCCGACGAAAGAAGCTTTCTTT.

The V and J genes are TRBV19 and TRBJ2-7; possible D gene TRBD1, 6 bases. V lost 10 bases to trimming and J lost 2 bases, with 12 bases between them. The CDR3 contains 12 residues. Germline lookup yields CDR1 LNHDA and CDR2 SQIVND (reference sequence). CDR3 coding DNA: TGTGCCACCTCAGGGGTCGCCTACGAGCAGTACTTC. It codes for CATSGVAYEQYF.

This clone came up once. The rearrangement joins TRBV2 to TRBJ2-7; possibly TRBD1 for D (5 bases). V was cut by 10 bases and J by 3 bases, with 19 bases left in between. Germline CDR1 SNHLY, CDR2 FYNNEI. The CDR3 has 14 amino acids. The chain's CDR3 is CATSHWGSDYEQYF. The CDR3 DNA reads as TGTGCCACCTCCCACTGGGGCAGTGACTACGAGCAGTACTTC.

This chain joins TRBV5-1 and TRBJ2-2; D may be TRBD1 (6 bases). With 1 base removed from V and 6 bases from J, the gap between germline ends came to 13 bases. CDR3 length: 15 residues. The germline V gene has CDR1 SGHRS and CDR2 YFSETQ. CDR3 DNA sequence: TGCGCCAGCAGCTTGTTACAGGGTGCGGCCGGGGAGCTGTTTTTT. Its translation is CASSLLQGAAGELFF. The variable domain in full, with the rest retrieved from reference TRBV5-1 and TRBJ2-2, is KAGVTQTPRYLIKTRGQQVTLSCSPISGHRSVSWYQQTPGQGLQFLFEYFSETQRNKGNFPGRFSGRQFSNSRSEMNVSTLELGDSALYLCASSLLQGAAGELFFGEGSRLTVL.

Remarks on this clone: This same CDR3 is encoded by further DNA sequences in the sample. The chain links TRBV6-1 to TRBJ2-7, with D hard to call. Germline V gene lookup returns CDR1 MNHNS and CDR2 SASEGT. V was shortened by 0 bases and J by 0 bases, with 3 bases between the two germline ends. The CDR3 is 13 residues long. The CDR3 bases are TGTGCCAGCAGTGAAGCAAGCTCCTACGAGCAGTACTTC. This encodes CASSEASSYEQYF.

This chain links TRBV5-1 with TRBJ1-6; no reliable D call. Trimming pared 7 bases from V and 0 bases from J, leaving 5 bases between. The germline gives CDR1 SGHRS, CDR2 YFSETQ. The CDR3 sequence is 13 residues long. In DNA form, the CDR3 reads TGCGCCAGCCGGAGCTCCTATAATTCACCCCTCCACTTT. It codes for CASRSSYNSPLHF.

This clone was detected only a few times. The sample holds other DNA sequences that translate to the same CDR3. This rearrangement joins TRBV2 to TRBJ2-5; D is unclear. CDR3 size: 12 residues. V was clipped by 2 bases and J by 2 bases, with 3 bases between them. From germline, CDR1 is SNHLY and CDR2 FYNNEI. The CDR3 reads CASSEQQETQYF. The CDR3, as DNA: TGTGCCAGCAGTGAACAGCAAGAGACCCAGTACTTC.

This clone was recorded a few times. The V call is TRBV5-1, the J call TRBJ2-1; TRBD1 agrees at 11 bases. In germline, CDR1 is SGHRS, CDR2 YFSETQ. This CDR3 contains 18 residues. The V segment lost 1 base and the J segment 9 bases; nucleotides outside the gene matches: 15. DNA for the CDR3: TGCGCCAGCAGCTTGAACCCAGGACAGGGGGCGATCGGAGGTGAGCAGTTCTTC. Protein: CASSLNPGQGAIGGEQFF.

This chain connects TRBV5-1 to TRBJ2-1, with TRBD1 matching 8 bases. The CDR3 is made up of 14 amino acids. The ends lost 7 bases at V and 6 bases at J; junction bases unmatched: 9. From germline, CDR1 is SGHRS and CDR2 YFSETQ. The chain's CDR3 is CASGPQGAFNEQFF. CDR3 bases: TGCGCCAGCGGTCCCCAGGGGGCATTCAATGAGCAGTTCTTC.

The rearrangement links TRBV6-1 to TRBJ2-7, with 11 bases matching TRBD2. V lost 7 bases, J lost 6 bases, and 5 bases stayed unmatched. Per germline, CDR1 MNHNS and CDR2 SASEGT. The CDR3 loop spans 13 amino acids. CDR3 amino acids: CASKLAGVIEQYF. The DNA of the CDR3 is TGTGCCAGCAAACTAGCGGGAGTCATCGAGCAGTACTTC.

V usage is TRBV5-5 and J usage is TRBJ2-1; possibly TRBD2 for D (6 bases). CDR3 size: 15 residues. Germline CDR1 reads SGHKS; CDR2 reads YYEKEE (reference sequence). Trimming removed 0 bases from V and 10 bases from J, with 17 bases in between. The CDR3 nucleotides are TGTGCCAGCAGCTTGGTGATTTGGGGGGTGGAAGAGCAGTTCTTC. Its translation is CASSLVIWGVEEQFF.

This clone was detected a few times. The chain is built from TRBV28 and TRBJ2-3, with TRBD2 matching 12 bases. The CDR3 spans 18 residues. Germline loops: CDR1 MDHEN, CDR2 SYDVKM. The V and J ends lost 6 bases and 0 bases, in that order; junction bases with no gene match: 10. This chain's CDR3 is CASSLPLTSGRSTDTQYF. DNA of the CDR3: TGTGCCAGCAGCTTACCCCTTACTAGCGGGAGGAGCACAGATACGCAGTATTTT.

The CDR3, as DNA: TGTGCCATCAGTGACTTGGTACGCTCTGGAAACACCATATATTTT. Translation gives CAISDLVRSGNTIYF. The V call is TRBV10-3, the J call TRBJ1-3; no firm D call. The CDR3 extends over 15 amino acids. Germline assignment: CDR1 ENHRY and CDR2 SYGVKD. The V and J ends lost 3 bases and 0 bases respectively, with 9 bases between them.

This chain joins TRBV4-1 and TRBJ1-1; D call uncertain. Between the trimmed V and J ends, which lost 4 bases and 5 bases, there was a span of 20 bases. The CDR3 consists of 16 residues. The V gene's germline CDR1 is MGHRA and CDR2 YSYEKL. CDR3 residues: CASSLRVESTVTEAFF. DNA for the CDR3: TGCGCCAGCAGCCTGCGTGTCGAGTCAACTGTGACTGAAGCTTTCTTT.

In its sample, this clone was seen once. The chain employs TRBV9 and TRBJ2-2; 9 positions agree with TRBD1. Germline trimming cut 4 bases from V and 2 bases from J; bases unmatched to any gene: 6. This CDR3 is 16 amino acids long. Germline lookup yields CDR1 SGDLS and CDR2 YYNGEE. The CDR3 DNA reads TGTGCCAGCAGCTTGGGACAGGGAGACAACACCGGGGAGCTGTTTTTT. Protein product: CASSLGQGDNTGELFF.

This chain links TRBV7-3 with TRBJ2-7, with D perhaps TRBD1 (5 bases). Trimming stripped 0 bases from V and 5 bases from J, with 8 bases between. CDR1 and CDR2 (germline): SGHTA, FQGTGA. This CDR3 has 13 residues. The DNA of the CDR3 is TGTGCCAGCAGCTTAACAGCAGGGAACGAGCAGTACTTC. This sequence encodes CASSLTAGNEQYF.

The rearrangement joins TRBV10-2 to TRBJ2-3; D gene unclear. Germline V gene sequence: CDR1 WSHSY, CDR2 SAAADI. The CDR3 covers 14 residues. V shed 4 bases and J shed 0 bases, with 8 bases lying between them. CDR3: CASSGVRSTDTQYF. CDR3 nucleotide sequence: TGCGCCAGCAGTGGTGTTCGTAGCACAGATACGCAGTATTTT.

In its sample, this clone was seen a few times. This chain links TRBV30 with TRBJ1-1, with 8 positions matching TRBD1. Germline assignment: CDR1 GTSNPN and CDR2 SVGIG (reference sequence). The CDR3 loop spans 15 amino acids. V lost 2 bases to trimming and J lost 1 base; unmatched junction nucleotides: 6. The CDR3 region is CAWSPPTGENTEAFF. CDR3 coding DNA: TGTGCCTGGAGTCCCCCGACAGGGGAGAACACTGAAGCTTTCTTT.

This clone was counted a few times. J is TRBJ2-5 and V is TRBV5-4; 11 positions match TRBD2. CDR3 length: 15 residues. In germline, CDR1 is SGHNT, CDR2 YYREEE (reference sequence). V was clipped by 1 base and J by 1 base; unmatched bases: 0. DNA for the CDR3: TGTGCCAGCAGCTTGACTAGCGGGAGCCAAGAGACCCAGTACTTC. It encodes CASSLTSGSQETQYF.

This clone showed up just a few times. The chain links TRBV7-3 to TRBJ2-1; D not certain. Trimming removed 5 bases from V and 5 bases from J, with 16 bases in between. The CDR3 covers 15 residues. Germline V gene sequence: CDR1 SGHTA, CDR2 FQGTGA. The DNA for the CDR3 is TGTGCCAGCAGCCTTCAAAGTGGCCGGGACAATGAGCAGTTCTTC. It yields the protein CASSLQSGRDNEQFF.

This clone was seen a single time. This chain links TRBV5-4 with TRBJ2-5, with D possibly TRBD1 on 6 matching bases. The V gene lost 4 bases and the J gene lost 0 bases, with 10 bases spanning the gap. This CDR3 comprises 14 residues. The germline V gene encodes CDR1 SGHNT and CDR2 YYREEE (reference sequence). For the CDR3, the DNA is TGTGCCAGCAGCCAGACAGGAAACCAAGAGACCCAGTACTTC. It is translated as CASSQTGNQETQYF.

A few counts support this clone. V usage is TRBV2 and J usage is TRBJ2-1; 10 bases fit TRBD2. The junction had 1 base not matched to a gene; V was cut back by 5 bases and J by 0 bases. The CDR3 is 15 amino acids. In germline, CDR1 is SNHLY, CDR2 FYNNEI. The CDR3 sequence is CASSSSGSSYNEQFF. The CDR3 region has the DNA TGTGCCAGCAGTTCTAGCGGGAGCTCCTACAATGAGCAGTTCTTC.

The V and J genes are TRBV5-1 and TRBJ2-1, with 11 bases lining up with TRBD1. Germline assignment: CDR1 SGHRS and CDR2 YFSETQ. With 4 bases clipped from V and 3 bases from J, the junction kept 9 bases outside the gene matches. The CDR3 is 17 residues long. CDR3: CASSMLVGTGGYNEQFF. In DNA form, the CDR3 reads TGCGCCAGCAGCATGCTAGTAGGGACAGGGGGCTACAATGAGCAGTTCTTC.

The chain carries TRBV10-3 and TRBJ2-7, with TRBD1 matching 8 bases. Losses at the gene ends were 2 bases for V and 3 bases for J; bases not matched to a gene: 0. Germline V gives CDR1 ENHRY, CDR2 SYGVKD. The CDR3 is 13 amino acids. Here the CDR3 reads CAISEGQGYEQYF. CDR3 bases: TGTGCCATCAGTGAGGGACAGGGCTACGAGCAGTACTTC.

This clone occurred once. The CDR3 loop reads CASSSQAGGSYNEQFF. The CDR3 DNA reads as TGTGCCAGCAGCTCCCAAGCGGGAGGCTCCTACAATGAGCAGTTCTTC. This rearrangement joins TRBV7-8 to TRBJ2-1; 9 positions agree with TRBD2. The CDR3 has 16 amino acids. Germline V CDR1 and CDR2: SGHVS, FQNEAQ. Unmatched junction bases numbered 4, after V lost 4 bases and J lost 0 bases.

CDR3 sequence: CASSPGAGFLVYPQYF. Here the CDR3 DNA reads TGCGCCAGCAGCCCAGGGGCGGGATTCTTGGTCTATCCGCAGTATTTT. V gene TRBV4-3 combines with J gene TRBJ2-3; perhaps D is TRBD1 or TRBD2 (6 bases each). V shed 4 bases and J shed 10 bases, with 24 bases lying between them. This CDR3 is 16 amino acids long. The V gene's germline CDR1 is LGHNA and CDR2 YSLEER.

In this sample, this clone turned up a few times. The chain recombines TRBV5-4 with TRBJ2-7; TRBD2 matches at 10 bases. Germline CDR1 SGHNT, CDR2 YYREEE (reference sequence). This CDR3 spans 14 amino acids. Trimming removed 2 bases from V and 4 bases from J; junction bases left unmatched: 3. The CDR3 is CASSLAGGLYEQYF. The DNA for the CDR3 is TGTGCCAGCAGCTTAGCGGGAGGGTTATACGAGCAGTACTTC. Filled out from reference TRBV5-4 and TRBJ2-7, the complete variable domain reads ETGVTQSPTHLIKTRGQQVTLRCSSQSGHNTVSWYQQALGQGPQFIFQYYREEENGRGNFPPRFSGLQFPNYSSELNVNALELDDSALYLCASSLAGGLYEQYFGPGTRLTVT.

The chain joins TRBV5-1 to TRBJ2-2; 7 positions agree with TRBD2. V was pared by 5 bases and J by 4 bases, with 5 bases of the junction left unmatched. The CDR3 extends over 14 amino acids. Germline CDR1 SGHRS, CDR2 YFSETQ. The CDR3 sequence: CASRPTSATGELFF. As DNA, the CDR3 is TGCGCCAGCAGGCCTACTAGCGCCACCGGGGAGCTGTTTTTT.